This T cell receptor beta chain was documented in a study of long-term antiretroviral therapy in people with HIV. They ran version v3.0 of the immunoSEQ assay at survey level. TCRdb keeps only in-frame clones here, not all; method: immunoSEQ multiplex PCR. The sample holds tens of thousands of clones, about 89% seen once. With regard to this clone: The junction shows a germline mismatch at one end, possibly a read error.

CDR1 KGHSH and CDR2 LQKENI come from the germline V gene. This CDR3 contains 16 residues. Sequenced material: unsorted PBMCs, taken 0.1 years before starting antiretroviral therapy. This TCR was recovered from a woman in her forties or fifties with HIV. J is TRBJ2-7 and V is TRBV18; D not certain. CDR3 coding DNA: TGTGCCAGCTCTCTTGACCCGCTGGGCAGCTCCGACGAGCAGTACTTC. This gives the protein CASSLDPLGSSDEQYF.